This is a list of T cell receptor beta chains from one sample in a study of type 1 and type 2 diabetes patients. MiXCR was run by TCRdb on the multiplex PCR reads, yielding one entry per CDR3 protein. The data show approximately 260,000 distinct CDR3 sequences, roughly 50% seen once. Sequenced input: peripheral blood mononuclear cells (PBMCs). The receptor set was obtained from a man between 18 and 29 years old with type 2 diabetes. Each CDR3 is given with its conserved first and last residue. Fields, in order: D gene, V gene, CDR3 protein. D genes are given only for firm matches.

.,TRBV19,CASKLRYTDTQYF
.,TRBV11-2,CASSFDRATNEKLFF
.,TRBV5-6,CASLSFGAYEQYF
.,TRBV20-1,CSARDRGAETQYF
.,TRBV6-1,CASSDGRLPNEQFF
.,TRBV7-2,CASSFGQGQWYF
.,TRBV24-1,CATSDLSSGNNEQFF
.,TRBV9,CASSVGGDFSYEQYF
TRBD2,TRBV10-3,CASSYASGRAPYNEQFF
TRBD2,TRBV2,CASSATSDPPYNEQFF
.,TRBV29-1,CSVDSDSYTF
.,TRBV7-9,CASRTTGFEKLFF
TRBD1,TRBV18,CASSQLDREVEKLFF
.,TRBV7-2,CASSFSIAGEQYF
.,TRBV19,CASRAGATAEAFF
.,TRBV6-6,CASSYRRASTSTDTQYF